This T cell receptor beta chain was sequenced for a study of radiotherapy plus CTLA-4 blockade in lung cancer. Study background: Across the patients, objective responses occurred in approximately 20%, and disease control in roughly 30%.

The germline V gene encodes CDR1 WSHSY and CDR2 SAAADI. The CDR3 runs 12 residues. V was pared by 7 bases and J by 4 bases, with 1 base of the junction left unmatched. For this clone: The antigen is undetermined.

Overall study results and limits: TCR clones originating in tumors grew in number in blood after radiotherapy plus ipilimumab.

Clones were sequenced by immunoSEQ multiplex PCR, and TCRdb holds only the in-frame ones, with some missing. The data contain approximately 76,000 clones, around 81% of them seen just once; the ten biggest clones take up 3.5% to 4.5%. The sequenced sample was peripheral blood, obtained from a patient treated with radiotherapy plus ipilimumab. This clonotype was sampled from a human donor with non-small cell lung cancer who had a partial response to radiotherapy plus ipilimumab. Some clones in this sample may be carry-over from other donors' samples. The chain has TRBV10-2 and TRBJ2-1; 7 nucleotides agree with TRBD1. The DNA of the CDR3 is TGCGCCAGCACACAGGGGTACAATGAGCAGTTCTTC. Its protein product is CASTQGYNEQFF.